This TCR beta chain is drawn from a study of identical twins. The study's findings and limits: Out-of-frame TCR alpha sharing observed in monozygotic twins exceeded model estimates. The study reached conclusions through statistical analysis that was cross-sectional, not following the same donors. Within cord blood, abundant beta clonotypes carried fewer insertions, but memory repertoires showed no such trend. For zero-insertion analyses, partial confounding could come from invariant MAIT and iNKT cells.

MiXCR, applied by TCRdb to the 5' RACE reads, yields one record per CDR3 protein. Of 550,000 to 700,000 distinct CDR3 sequences in the sample, approximately 9.6% are singletons; the top ten hold roughly 3%. Points on this clonotype: Its antigen is undetermined.

Looked up from germline, CDR1 is MDHEN and CDR2 is SYDVKM. With V trimmed by 7 bases and J by 0 bases, 6 bases remained unmatched. The CDR3 extends over 14 amino acids. This same sample was also part of a study on yellow fever vaccine responses in identical twins.

The TCR was taken from a woman between 18 and 30 years old in good health. The sequenced material came from PBMCs. The chain employs TRBV28 and TRBJ2-7; 7 bases align to TRBD2. This chain's CDR3 is CASIVGGSSYEQYF. As DNA, the CDR3 is TGTGCCAGCATTGTCGGCGGGAGCTCCTACGAGCAGTACTTC.